The 13 T cell receptor beta chains presented below share a single source sample, sequenced in a study of graft-versus-host responses after intestinal transplantation. Their antigens remain unidentified. Produced via immunoSEQ multiplex PCR; TCRdb's table is partial and in-frame only. Of about 71,000 clones listed, roughly 94% are singletons. Sequences were derived from unstimulated CD8+ T cells sorted from spleen or lymph node cells, sampled before intestinal transplant. The origin of the receptors is a human donor who received an intestinal transplant.

The chain has TRBV9 and TRBJ2-5, with 10 bases fitting TRBD1. The J segment lost 5 bases and the V segment lost 2 bases, leaving 6 bases of the junction unmatched. The CDR3 consists of 15 residues. From germline, CDR1 is SGDLS and CDR2 YYNGEE. The CDR3 loop is CASSVTGGPRETQYF. The CDR3, as DNA: TGTGCCAGCAGCGTGACAGGGGGCCCTCGGGAGACCCAGTACTTC.

This chain uses TRBV7-2 with TRBJ2-6, with D unresolved. This CDR3 spans 14 amino acids. Per the germline V gene, CDR1 is SGHTA and CDR2 is FQGNSA. Trimming cost V 10 bases and J 2 bases, with 12 bases left between them. The CDR3 is CATALSAGANVLTF. CDR3 sequence (DNA): TGTGCCACCGCGTTATCGGCTGGGGCCAACGTCCTGACTTTC.

The J gene is TRBJ2-7, the V gene TRBV5-1; tentatively, D is TRBD1 (8 bases). V lost 4 bases to trimming and J lost 5 bases, with 19 bases between them. CDR1 is SGHRS, CDR2 YFSETQ, per germline. CDR3 length: 15 residues. This chain's CDR3 is CASSIQGAGDHEQYF. The CDR3 region has the DNA TGCGCCAGCAGCATCCAGGGGGCGGGGGATCACGAGCAGTACTTC.

The V gene is TRBV12-5, the J gene TRBJ1-1; D not certain. CDR1 is LGHNT, CDR2 FRNRAP, per germline. V shed 5 bases and J shed 2 bases, with 6 bases lying between them. This CDR3 is built from 12 residues. CDR3 in amino acids: CASGPHNTEAFF. CDR3 DNA: TGTGCTAGTGGTCCGCATAACACTGAAGCTTTCTTT.

This chain joins TRBV7-6 and TRBJ2-7, with D possibly matching TRBD2 (7 bases). Germline CDR1 reads SGHVS; CDR2 reads FNYEAQ. The CDR3 runs to 16 residues. Trimming pared 5 bases from V and 0 bases from J, leaving 17 bases between. The CDR3 spells CASSPHRGANSYEQYF. DNA of the CDR3: TGTGCCAGCAGCCCCCATCGGGGGGCAAACTCCTACGAGCAGTACTTC.

The chain couples TRBV25-1 to TRBJ2-1, with 7 bases lining up with TRBD2. V shed 3 bases and J 4 bases; nucleotides not matched to a gene: 6. Germline CDR1 reads MGHDK; CDR2 reads SYGVNS. This CDR3 is built from 15 residues. Written as DNA, the CDR3 is TGTGCCAGCAGTGATTGGGCTAGCGGTTACAATGAGCAGTTCTTC. It specifies CASSDWASGYNEQFF.

This chain joins TRBV18 and TRBJ2-5, with unresolved D. The V end lost 1 base, the J end lost 1 base, and 7 bases lay between the germline ends. CDR3 length: 14 amino acids. Germline loops: CDR1 KGHSH, CDR2 LQKENI. The DNA for the CDR3 is TGTGCCAGCTCACCACACCGGATCCAAGAGACCCAGTACTTC. Residues: CASSPHRIQETQYF.

The V gene is TRBV5-1, the J gene TRBJ2-5; maybe TRBD1 (5 bases). The better agreement between TRBJ2-7 and the DNA end casts doubt on the J call. Germline loops: CDR1 SGHRS, CDR2 YFSETQ. The CDR3 has 11 amino acids. CDR3 DNA: TGCGCCAGCAGCTGGGGCCTCGAGCAGTACTTC. Protein sequence: CASSWGLEQYF.

The chain couples TRBV7-8 to TRBJ1-1; D not resolved. Germline loops: CDR1 SGHVS, CDR2 FQNEAQ. CDR3 length: 13 residues. V lost 2 bases to trimming and J lost 4 bases, with 8 bases between them. CDR3 loop: CASSLPLSTEAFF. The CDR3 nucleotides read TGTGCCAGCAGCTTACCACTAAGCACTGAAGCTTTCTTT.

The chain employs TRBV2 and TRBJ2-7; a weak D match, TRBD2 (5 bases). The germline V and J ends were trimmed by 5 bases and 2 bases, with 10 bases remaining between them. The CDR3 is made up of 13 amino acids. The germline CDR1 and CDR2 sequences are SNHLY and FYNNEI. The CDR3 spells CASSRWEPYEQYF. CDR3 sequence (DNA): TGTGCCAGCAGTCGTTGGGAGCCCTACGAGCAGTACTTC.

V usage is TRBV5-1 and J usage is TRBJ2-1; D uncertain. Per germline, CDR1 SGHRS and CDR2 YFSETQ. Trimming took off 4 bases at V and 8 bases at J, with 25 bases between the two ends. CDR3 length equals 17 residues. The CDR3 spells CASSLPVRVDSCDEQFF. As DNA, the CDR3 is TGCGCCAGCAGCCTCCCCGTTCGGGTCGACTCATGCGATGAGCAGTTCTTC.

The rearrangement joins TRBV7-9 to TRBJ2-2; D may correspond to TRBD1 or TRBD2 (5 bases each). The CDR3 has 14 residues. The germline gives CDR1 SEHNR, CDR2 FQNEAQ (reference sequence). V lost 2 bases and J 7 bases, leaving 11 bases between the germline ends. This CDR3 reads CASSLSERGGELFF. The CDR3 DNA sequence: TGTGCCAGCAGCTTAAGCGAGAGGGGCGGGGAGCTGTTTTTT.

The chain links TRBV6-1 to TRBJ2-7; D possibly corresponds to TRBD2 (5 bases). The CDR3 loop spans 15 amino acids. V lost 3 bases, J lost 5 bases, and 17 bases lay in between. Germline V gene sequence: CDR1 MNHNS, CDR2 SASEGT. In DNA, the CDR3 is TGTGCCAGCAGTGACCCCTCGGGATCACGGGACGAGCAGTACTTC. Translation gives CASSDPSGSRDEQYF.